Listed here are 2 T cell receptor beta chains from one sample, sequenced in a study of blood T cells in healthy people across ages. Together with a sample-barcoded 5' primer, a J-beta primer mix was included in a second PCR lasting roughly 6 to 12 cycles. TCRdb independently ran MiXCR on the 5' RACE reads; one entry per CDR3 protein. Of 600,000 or so distinct CDR3 sequences listed, about 30% are singletons. Sequences were obtained from blood. The receptors come from a woman aged 80 or older in good health.

This chain links TRBV6-5 with TRBJ2-3; 8 nucleotides agree with TRBD2. This CDR3 contains 15 residues. The germline V gene encodes CDR1 MNHEY and CDR2 SVGAGI. V trimming: 6 bases; J trimming: 7 bases; junction bases outside the gene matches: 12. The CDR3, as DNA: TGTGCCAGCAGCCGGGGCGGGGGGCCCAGAAATACGCAGTATTTT. It codes for CASSRGGGPRNTQYF.

The chain carries TRBV7-6 and TRBJ1-2; tentatively, D is TRBD1 (5 bases). The CDR3 consists of 14 residues. Germline CDR1 and CDR2: SGHVS and FNYEAQ. The V end was cut by 2 bases, the J end by 4 bases, with 11 bases between. The CDR3 DNA reads TGTGCCAGCAGCTTAAGCGACAGCACCTATGGCTACACCTTC. Translation gives CASSLSDSTYGYTF.